The clone carrying this T cell receptor (beta chain) was seen a handful of times. Its antigen is unknown. Treatment noted: oral pan-JAK inhibitor, 5-10 mg twice daily. The data originate from a study of CD8+ T cells in alopecia areata. The overall study: Administration of oral tofacitinib to treated patients was at 5 to 10 mg twice daily. Scalp area affected, as a percentage, set the severity score of treated patients.

In each case, RNA was isolated and then reverse transcribed into cDNA as the sequencing template. TCRdb's table, derived via immunoSEQ multiplex PCR, lists solely in-frame clones and lacks some. The table lists 200,000 to 250,000 clones, more than 30% of them singletons. General study points: In lesional scalp, particularly from alopecia totalis/universalis, clonality was higher than in normal scalp. Scalp repertoires also include resident alphabeta T cells from normal skin.

Source: CD4+ T cells sorted from blood, taken between weeks 30 and 35, from a patient treated with tofacitinib. This TCR derives from a human donor with alopecia areata.

The CDR3 protein is CAWSGIANTEAFF. In DNA form, the CDR3 reads TGTGCCTGGAGTGGCATTGCGAACACTGAAGCTTTCTTT. This chain connects TRBV30 to TRBJ1-1; D gene ambiguous. The CDR3 runs to 13 residues. Between the trimmed V and J ends, which lost 1 base and 1 base, there was a span of 7 bases. Germline V CDR1 and CDR2: GTSNPN, SVGIG (reference sequence).